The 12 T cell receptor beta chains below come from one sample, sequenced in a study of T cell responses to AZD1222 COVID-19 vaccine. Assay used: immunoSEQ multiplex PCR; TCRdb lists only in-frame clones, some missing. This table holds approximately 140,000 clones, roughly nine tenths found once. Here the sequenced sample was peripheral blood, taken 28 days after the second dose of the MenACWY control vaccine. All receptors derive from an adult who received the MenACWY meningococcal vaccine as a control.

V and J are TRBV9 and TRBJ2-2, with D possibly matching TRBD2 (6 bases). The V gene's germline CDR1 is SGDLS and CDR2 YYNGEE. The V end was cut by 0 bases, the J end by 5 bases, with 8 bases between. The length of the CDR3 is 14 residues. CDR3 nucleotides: TGTGCCAGCAGCGTAGATCGGGGGACCGGGGAGCTGTTTTTT. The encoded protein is CASSVDRGTGELFF. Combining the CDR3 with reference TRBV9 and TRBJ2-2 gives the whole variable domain DSGVTQTPKHLITATGQRVTLRCSPRSGDLSVYWYQQSLDQGLQFLIQYYNGEERAKGNILERFSAQQFPDLHSELNLSSLELGDSALYFCASSVDRGTGELFFGEGSRLTVL.

For the CDR3, the DNA is TGTGCCAGTAGTATAGATCTGGGGTTCCGACGAAGCACCTACGAGCAGTACTTC. Translation: CASSIDLGFRRSTYEQYF. The chain links TRBV19 to TRBJ2-7; D unresolved. The CDR3 extends over 18 amino acids. Trimming took off 0 bases at V and 2 bases at J, with 20 bases between the two ends. Germline CDR1 LNHDA, CDR2 SQIVND (reference sequence).

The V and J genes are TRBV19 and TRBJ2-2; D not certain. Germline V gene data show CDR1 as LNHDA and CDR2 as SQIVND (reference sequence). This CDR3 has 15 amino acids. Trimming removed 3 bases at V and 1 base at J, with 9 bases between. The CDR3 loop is CASSIWAENTGELFF. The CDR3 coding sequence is TGTGCCAGTAGTATCTGGGCCGAGAACACCGGGGAGCTGTTTTTT.

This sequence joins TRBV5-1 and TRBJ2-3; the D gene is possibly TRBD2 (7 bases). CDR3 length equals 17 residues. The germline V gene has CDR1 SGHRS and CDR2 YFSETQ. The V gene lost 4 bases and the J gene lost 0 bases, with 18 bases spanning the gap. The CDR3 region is CASSPALGGASTDTQYF. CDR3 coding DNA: TGCGCCAGCAGCCCGGCCTTGGGGGGGGCTAGCACAGATACGCAGTATTTT.

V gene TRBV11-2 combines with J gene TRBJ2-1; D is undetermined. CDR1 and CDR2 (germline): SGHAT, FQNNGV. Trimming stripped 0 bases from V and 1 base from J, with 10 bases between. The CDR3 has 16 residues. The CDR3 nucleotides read TGTGCCAGCAGCTTAGACAGCCTAGGGTCCTACAATGAGCAGTTCTTC. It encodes CASSLDSLGSYNEQFF.

CDR3 protein: CASSHLGELFF. The CDR3 DNA sequence: TGCGCCAGCAGCCACCTCGGGGAGCTGTTTTTT. The rearrangement links TRBV4-3 to TRBJ2-2, with D uncertain. Looked up from germline, CDR1 is LGHNA and CDR2 is YSLEER. This CDR3 has 11 residues. V lost 3 bases to trimming and J lost 7 bases, with 3 bases between them.

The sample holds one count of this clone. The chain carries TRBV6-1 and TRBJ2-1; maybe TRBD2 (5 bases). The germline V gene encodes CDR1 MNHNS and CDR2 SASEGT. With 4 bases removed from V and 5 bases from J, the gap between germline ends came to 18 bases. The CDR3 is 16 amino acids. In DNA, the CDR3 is TGTGCCAGCAGTGTAGGCTCGCCTAGAGGGCACAATGAGCAGTTCTTC. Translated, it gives CASSVGSPRGHNEQFF.

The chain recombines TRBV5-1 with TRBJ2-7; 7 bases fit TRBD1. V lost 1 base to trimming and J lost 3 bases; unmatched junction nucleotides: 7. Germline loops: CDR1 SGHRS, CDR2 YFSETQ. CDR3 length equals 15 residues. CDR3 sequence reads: CASSLSGQASYEQYF. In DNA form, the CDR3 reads TGCGCCAGCAGCTTGAGTGGACAGGCGAGCTACGAGCAGTACTTC.

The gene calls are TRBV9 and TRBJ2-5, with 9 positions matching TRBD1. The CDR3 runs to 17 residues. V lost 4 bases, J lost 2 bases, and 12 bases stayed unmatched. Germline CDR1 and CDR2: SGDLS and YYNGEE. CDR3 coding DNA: TGTGCCAGCAGCTCTACTTGGACAGGGGTTGAGCAAGAGACCCAGTACTTC. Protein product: CASSSTWTGVEQETQYF.

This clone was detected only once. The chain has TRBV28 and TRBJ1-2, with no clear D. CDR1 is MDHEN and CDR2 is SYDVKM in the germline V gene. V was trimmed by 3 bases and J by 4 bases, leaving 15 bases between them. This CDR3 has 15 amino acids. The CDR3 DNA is TGTGCCAGCAGTTTTTTCCCCGAGGAAGTCTATGGCTACACCTTC. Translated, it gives CASSFFPEEVYGYTF.

CDR3 amino acids: CASSFQGQGAETQYF. CDR3 nucleotide sequence: TGCGCCAGCAGCTTCCAGGGACAGGGGGCAGAGACCCAGTACTTC. The V gene is TRBV5-1, the J gene TRBJ2-5; the match to TRBD1 covers 12 bases. With 2 bases clipped from V and 4 bases from J, the junction kept 3 bases outside the gene matches. There are 15 residues in the CDR3. In germline, CDR1 is SGHRS, CDR2 YFSETQ.

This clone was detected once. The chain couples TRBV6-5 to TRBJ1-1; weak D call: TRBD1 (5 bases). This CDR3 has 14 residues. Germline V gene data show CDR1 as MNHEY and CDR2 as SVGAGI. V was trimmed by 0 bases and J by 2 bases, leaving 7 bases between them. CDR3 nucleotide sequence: TGTGCCAGCAGTTACTCCCAGGGAAACACTGAAGCTTTCTTT. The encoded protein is CASSYSQGNTEAFF.